This T cell receptor beta chain originates from a study of blood T cell repertoires in COVID-19. Produced via immunoSEQ multiplex PCR; TCRdb's table is partial and in-frame only. The sample lists over 150,000 clones; 90% were seen once. This clone was counted only a few times. After removal of 2 bases from V and 8 bases from J, the junction contained 5 bases not matched to a gene. This CDR3 spans 14 amino acids. Looked up from germline, CDR1 is SEHNR and CDR2 is FQNEAQ (reference sequence). The sample taken for sequencing was peripheral blood. This TCR derives from a man aged 45-65 years with acute or convalescent COVID-19. The V gene is TRBV7-9, the J gene TRBJ1-3; TRBD1 agrees at 8 bases. The CDR3 spells CASSLTTGVDTIYF. The DNA of the CDR3 is TGTGCCAGCAGCTTAACGACAGGGGTGGACACCATATATTTT.